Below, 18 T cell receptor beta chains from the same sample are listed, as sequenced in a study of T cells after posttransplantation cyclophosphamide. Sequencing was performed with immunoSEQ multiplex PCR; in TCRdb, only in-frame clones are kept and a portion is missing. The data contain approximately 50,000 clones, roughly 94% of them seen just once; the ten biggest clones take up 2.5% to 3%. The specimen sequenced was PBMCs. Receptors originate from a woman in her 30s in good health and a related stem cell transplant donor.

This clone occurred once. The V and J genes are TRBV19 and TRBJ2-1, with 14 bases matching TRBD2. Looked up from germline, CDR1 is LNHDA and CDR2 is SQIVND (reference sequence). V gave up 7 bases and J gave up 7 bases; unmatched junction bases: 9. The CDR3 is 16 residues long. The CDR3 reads CASTPRRLAGGNEQFF. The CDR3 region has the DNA TGTGCCAGTACCCCTCGGAGACTAGCGGGAGGGAATGAGCAGTTCTTC.

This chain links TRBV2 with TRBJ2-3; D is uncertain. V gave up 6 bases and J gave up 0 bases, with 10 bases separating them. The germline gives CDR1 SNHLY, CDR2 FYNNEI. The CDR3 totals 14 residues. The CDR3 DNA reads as TGTGCCAGCAGGAATTGGGCTAGCACAGATACGCAGTATTTT. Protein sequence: CASRNWASTDTQYF. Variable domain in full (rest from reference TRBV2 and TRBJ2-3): EPEVTQTPSHQVTQMGQEVILRCVPISNHLYFYWYRQILGQKVEFLVSFYNNEISEKSEIFDDQFSVERPDGSNFTLKIRSTKLEDSAMYFCASRNWASTDTQYFGPGTRLTVL.

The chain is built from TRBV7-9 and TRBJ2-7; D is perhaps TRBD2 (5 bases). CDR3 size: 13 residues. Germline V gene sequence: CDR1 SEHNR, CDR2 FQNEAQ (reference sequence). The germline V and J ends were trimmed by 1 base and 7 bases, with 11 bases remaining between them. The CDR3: CASSLGGSEEQYF. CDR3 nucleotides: TGTGCCAGCAGCTTAGGAGGGTCGGAAGAGCAGTACTTC. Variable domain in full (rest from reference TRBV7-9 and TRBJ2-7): DTGVSQNPRHKITKRGQNVTFRCDPISEHNRLYWYRQTLGQGPEFLTYFQNEAQLEKSRLLSDRFSAERPKGSFSTLEIQRTEQGDSAMYLCASSLGGSEEQYFGPGTRLTVT.

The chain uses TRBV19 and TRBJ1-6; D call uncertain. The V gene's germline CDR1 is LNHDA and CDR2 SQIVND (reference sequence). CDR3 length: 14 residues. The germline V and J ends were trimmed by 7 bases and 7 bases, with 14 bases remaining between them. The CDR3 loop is CASTVGGRNSPLHF. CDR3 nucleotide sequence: TGTGCCAGTACCGTGGGAGGGCGCAATTCACCCCTCCACTTT.

For the CDR3, the DNA is TGTGCCAGCAGCCAGGCGGGATCTGCTACGCAGTATTTT. This sequence encodes CASSQAGSATQYF. J is TRBJ2-3 and V is TRBV14; D might be TRBD2 (6 bases). CDR1 and CDR2 (germline): SGHDN, FVKESK. CDR3 size: 13 residues. Trimming shortened V by 3 bases and J by 8 bases, and 12 bases separated the two germline ends.

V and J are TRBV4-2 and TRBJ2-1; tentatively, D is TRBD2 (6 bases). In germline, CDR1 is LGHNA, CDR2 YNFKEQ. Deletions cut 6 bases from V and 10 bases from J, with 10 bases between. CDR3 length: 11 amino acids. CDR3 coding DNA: TGTGCCAGCAGTCCGGGGAGGGAGCAGTTCTTC. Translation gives CASSPGREQFF.

The CDR3 nucleotides read TGTGCCAGCAGTGAATGGGGGACAGAGTCTTTTATGGACGAGCAGTACTTC. As protein: CASSEWGTESFMDEQYF. The genes are TRBV25-1 and TRBJ2-7; 7 bases line up with TRBD1. The CDR3 is made up of 17 amino acids. Germline V gene sequence: CDR1 MGHDK, CDR2 SYGVNS. The V segment lost 1 base and the J segment 5 bases; nucleotides outside the gene matches: 14.

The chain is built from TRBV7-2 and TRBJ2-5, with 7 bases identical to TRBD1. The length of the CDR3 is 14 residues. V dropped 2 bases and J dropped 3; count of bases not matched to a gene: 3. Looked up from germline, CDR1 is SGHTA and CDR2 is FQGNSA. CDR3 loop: CASSLSGQKETQYF. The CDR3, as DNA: TGTGCCAGCAGCTTATCGGGACAGAAAGAGACCCAGTACTTC.

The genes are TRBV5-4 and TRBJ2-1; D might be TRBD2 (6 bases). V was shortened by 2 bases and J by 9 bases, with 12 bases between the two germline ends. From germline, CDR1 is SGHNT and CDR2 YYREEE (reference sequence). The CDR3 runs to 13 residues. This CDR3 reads CASSFLALGEQFF. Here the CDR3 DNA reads TGTGCCAGCAGCTTTCTAGCGTTAGGTGAGCAGTTCTTC.

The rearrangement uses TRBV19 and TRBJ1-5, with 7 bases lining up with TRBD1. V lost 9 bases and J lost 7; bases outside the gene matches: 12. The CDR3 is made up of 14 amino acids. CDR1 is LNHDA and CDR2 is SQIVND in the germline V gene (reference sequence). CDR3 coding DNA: TGTGCCAGCAGGAGTAGGGGGCTAGAGCAGCCCCAGCATTTT. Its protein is CASRSRGLEQPQHF.

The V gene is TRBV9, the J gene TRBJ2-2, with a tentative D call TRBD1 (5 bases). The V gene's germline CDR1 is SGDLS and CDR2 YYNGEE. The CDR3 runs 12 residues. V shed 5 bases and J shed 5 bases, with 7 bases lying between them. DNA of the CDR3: TGTGCCAGCAGGCAGGGAACCGGGGAGCTGTTTTTT. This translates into CASRQGTGELFF. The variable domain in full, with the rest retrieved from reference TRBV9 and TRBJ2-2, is DSGVTQTPKHLITATGQRVTLRCSPRSGDLSVYWYQQSLDQGLQFLIQYYNGEERAKGNILERFSAQQFPDLHSELNLSSLELGDSALYFCASRQGTGELFFGEGSRLTVL.

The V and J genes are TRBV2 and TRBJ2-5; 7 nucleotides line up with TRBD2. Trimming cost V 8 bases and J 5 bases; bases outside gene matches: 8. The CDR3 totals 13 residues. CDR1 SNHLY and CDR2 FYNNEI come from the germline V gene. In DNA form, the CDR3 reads TGTGCCAGCGTAGCGGGCATCCTTGAGACCCAGTACTTC. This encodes CASVAGILETQYF.

The CDR3 loop is CASSQGSTGELFF. DNA for the CDR3: TGTGCCAGCAGCCAGGGAAGCACCGGGGAGCTGTTTTTT. The chain is built from TRBV6-6 and TRBJ2-2, with D possibly TRBD1 on 5 matching bases. CDR1 and CDR2 (germline): MNHNY, SVGAGI (reference sequence). CDR3 length: 13 amino acids. V was pared by 6 bases and J by 4 bases, with 9 bases between.

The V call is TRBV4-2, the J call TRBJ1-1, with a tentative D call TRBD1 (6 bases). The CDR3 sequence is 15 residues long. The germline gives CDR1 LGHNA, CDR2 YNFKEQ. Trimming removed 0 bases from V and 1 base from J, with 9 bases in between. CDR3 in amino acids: CASSQDRTANTEAFF. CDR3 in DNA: TGTGCCAGCAGCCAAGACCGGACAGCGAACACTGAAGCTTTCTTT.

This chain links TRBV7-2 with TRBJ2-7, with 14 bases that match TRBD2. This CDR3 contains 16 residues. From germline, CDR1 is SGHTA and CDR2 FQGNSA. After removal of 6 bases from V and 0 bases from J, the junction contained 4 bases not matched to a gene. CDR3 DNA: TGTGCCAGCAGGCGGACTAGCGGGGGGAGCTCCTACGAGCAGTACTTC. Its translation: CASRRTSGGSSYEQYF.

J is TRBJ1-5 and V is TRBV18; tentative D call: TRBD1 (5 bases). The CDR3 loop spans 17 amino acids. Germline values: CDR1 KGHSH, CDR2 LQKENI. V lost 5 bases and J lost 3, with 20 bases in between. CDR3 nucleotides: TGTGCCAGCTCATCGGGGCGGGGGGAGGAGGTCAATCAGCCCCAGCATTTT. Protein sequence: CASSSGRGEEVNQPQHF.

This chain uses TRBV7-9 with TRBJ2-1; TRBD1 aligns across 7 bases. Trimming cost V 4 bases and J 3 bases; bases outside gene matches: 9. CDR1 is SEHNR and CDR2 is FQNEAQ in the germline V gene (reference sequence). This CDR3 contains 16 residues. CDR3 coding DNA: TGTGCCAGCAGCTCAATAACAGGGGCAGACTACAATGAGCAGTTCTTC. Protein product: CASSSITGADYNEQFF.

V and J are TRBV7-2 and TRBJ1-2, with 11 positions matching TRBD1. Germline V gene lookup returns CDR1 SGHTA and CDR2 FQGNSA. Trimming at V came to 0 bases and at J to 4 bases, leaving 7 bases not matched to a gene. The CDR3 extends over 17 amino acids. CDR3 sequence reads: CASSLARTGGGIYGYTF. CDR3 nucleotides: TGTGCCAGCAGCTTAGCCCGGACAGGGGGCGGGATCTATGGCTACACCTTC.